This TCR beta chain was identified in a study of T cell responses to AZD1222 COVID-19 vaccine. Study background: Pooling of second doses given at about 4 or about 12 weeks was done.

Broader study findings: Increased Spike-specific TCR breadth and depth were observed after two AZD1222 doses. Donors were largely white British and mainly female; clonal diversity was possibly underestimated. Repertoire samples came only from after the peak T cell response.

A remark on this clone: Its antigen remains unidentified.

Libraries were prepared by immunoSEQ multiplex PCR; TCRdb keeps only in-frame clonotypes and omits some of them. This table has about 97,000 clones, 86% appearing once. Sequencing was performed on peripheral blood, taken on day 0 of AZD1222 vaccination. This TCR came from an adult in good health.

CDR3 sequence (DNA): TGTGCCAGCAGTCCGGACAGGACCAATCAGCCCCAGCATTTT. It is translated as CASSPDRTNQPQHF. The V gene is TRBV6-5, the J gene TRBJ1-5, with 7 bases that match TRBD1. Germline loops: CDR1 MNHEY, CDR2 SVGAGI. The CDR3 sequence is 14 residues long. J gave up 3 bases and V 5 bases, and 4 bases lay outside the gene matches.